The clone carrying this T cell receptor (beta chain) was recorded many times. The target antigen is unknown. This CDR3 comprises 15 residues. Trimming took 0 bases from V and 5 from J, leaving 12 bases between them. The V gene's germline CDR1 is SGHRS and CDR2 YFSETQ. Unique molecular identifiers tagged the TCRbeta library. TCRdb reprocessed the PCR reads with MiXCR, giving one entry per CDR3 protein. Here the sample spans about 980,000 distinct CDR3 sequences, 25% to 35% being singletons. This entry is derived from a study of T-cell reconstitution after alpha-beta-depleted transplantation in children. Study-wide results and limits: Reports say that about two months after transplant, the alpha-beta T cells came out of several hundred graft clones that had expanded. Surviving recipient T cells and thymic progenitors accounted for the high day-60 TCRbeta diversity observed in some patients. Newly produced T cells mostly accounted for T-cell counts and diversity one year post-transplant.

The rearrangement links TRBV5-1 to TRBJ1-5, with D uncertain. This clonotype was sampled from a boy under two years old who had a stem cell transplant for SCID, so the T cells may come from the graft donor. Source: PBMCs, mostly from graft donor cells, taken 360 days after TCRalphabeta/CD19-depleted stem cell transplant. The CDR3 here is CASSLGSGSDQPQHF. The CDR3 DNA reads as TGCGCCAGCAGCTTGGGGTCAGGCTCCGATCAGCCCCAGCATTTT.